Shown below are 14 T cell receptor beta chains from a single sample sequenced in a study of T-cell memory formation after mild COVID-19. TCRdb analysed the 5' RACE reads with MiXCR anew, one entry per CDR3 protein. The data contain around 140,000 distinct CDR3 sequences, about 5.5% of them singletons. Sequences were obtained from PBMCs or a T cell subset sorted from them (not recorded which). The source is an adult woman who had mild COVID-19 (a few samples of this study predate the infection). Cell type and time point are not known.

This clonotype was seen ten or more times. The chain couples TRBV13 to TRBJ2-7; 7 nucleotides align to TRBD1. The CDR3 is 15 residues long. Trimming removed 2 bases from V and 6 bases from J; junction bases left unmatched: 10. CDR1 PRHDT and CDR2 FYEKMQ come from the germline V gene (reference sequence). CDR3 sequence reads: CASSLRQGVFSEQYF. In DNA form, the CDR3 reads TGTGCCAGCAGCTTACGGCAGGGGGTCTTCTCCGAGCAGTACTTC.

In this sample, this clonotype turned up many times. V usage is TRBV6-2 or TRBV6-3 and J usage is TRBJ2-3; D gene ambiguous. This CDR3 comprises 14 residues. In germline, CDR1 is MNHEY, CDR2 SVGEGT. The V and J ends lost 5 bases and 3 bases respectively, with 12 bases between them. The CDR3 loop reads CASSLFLLTDTQYF. The CDR3 nucleotides read TGTGCCAGCAGTCTTTTTTTACTGACAGATACGCAGTATTTT.

The chain combines TRBV6-5 with TRBJ1-3, with 8 nucleotides matching TRBD1. The CDR3 consists of 17 residues. V was pared by 0 bases and J by 0 bases, with 4 bases of the junction left unmatched. Germline lookup yields CDR1 MNHEY and CDR2 SVGAGI. CDR3 amino acids: CASSYSDRGFSGNTIYF. CDR3 in DNA: TGTGCCAGCAGTTACTCAGACAGGGGATTCTCTGGAAACACCATATATTTT.

This clonotype appeared a few times. CDR3: CASSPPRASTDTQYF. CDR3 nucleotides: TGTGCCAGCAGTCCTCCCCGCGCAAGCACAGATACGCAGTATTTT. V is TRBV12-3 or TRBV12-4 and J is TRBJ2-3, with unresolved D. With 5 bases removed from V and 0 bases from J, the gap between germline ends came to 12 bases. This CDR3 spans 15 amino acids.

This clonotype was observed many times. This chain connects TRBV6-5 to TRBJ2-4, with a weak D call TRBD1 (6 bases). The ends were cut back, 2 bases at V and 1 base at J, with 12 bases in the middle. The CDR3 contains 16 residues. The germline V gene encodes CDR1 MNHEY and CDR2 SVGAGI. CDR3 coding DNA: TGTGCCAGCAGTTACCAGGGGTATTCGGCCAAAAACATTCAGTACTTC. Translated: CASSYQGYSAKNIQYF.

This clonotype was observed a handful of times. This chain joins TRBV2 and TRBJ2-7; D could derive from TRBD1 or TRBD2 (5 bases each). There are 12 residues in the CDR3. CDR1 and CDR2 from the germline V gene are SNHLY and FYNNEI. V was cut by 6 bases and J by 11 bases, with 17 bases left in between. The CDR3 reads CASRAGTPVEYF. In DNA form, the CDR3 reads TGTGCCAGCAGGGCCGGGACCCCAGTGGAGTACTTC. Full variable domain (outside the CDR3, taken from reference TRBV2 and TRBJ2-7): EPEVTQTPSHQVTQMGQEVILRCVPISNHLYFYWYRQILGQKVEFLVSFYNNEISEKSEIFDDQFSVERPDGSNFTLKIRSTKLEDSAMYFCASRAGTPVEYFGPGTRLTVT.

CDR3 residues: CASSLGTLNYGYTF. The CDR3 DNA is TGTGCCAGCAGTTTAGGGACACTTAACTATGGCTACACCTTC. The V and J genes are TRBV12-3 or TRBV12-4 and TRBJ1-2; a weak D match, TRBD1 (5 bases). This CDR3 comprises 14 residues. The ends were cut back, 1 base at V and 1 base at J, with 7 bases in the middle.

The chain combines TRBV5-1 with TRBJ2-3; TRBD2 matches at 9 bases. Per germline, CDR1 SGHRS and CDR2 YFSETQ. Trimming removed 5 bases from V and 5 bases from J; junction bases left unmatched: 6. The CDR3 runs to 14 residues. The DNA of the CDR3 is TGCGCCAGCAGTTTGACTAGCGGTCAAGATACGCAGTATTTT. Translation: CASSLTSGQDTQYF.

This clonotype was recorded many times. This chain joins TRBV12-3 or TRBV12-4 and TRBJ2-7, with 9 bases lining up with TRBD2. V was pared by 6 bases and J by 3 bases, with 6 bases of the junction left unmatched. The CDR3 sequence is 14 residues long. The CDR3 loop reads CASSRAGGDYEQYF. The CDR3 DNA follows: TGTGCCAGCAGCCGAGCGGGGGGCGACTACGAGCAGTACTTC.

This clonotype was detected a few times. The chain links TRBV5-4 to TRBJ2-1; 7 bases are shared with TRBD2. The germline V gene encodes CDR1 SGHNT and CDR2 YYREEE (reference sequence). The CDR3 is 16 amino acids. V was clipped by 1 base and J by 3 bases; unmatched bases: 7. The CDR3 bases are TGTGCCAGCAGCTTGACCGCGGGGAGGGGCTACAATGAGCAGTTCTTC. Translated: CASSLTAGRGYNEQFF.

This clonotype came up many times. The V call is TRBV3-1, the J call TRBJ2-3; TRBD2 might be the D (6 bases). Germline CDR1 reads LGHDT; CDR2 reads YNNKEL (reference sequence). There are 14 residues in the CDR3. With 1 base removed from V and 1 base from J, the gap between germline ends came to 6 bases. The CDR3 loop is CASSQAGGTDTQYF. The CDR3 DNA follows: TGTGCCAGCAGCCAAGCGGGGGGCACAGATACGCAGTATTTT.

This clonotype was seen ten or more times. The J gene is TRBJ2-1, the V gene TRBV3-1, with a possible D match to TRBD2 (6 bases). CDR1 is LGHDT, CDR2 YNNKEL, per germline (reference sequence). Trimming took off 5 bases at V and 5 bases at J, with 13 bases between the two ends. CDR3 length equals 14 residues. The CDR3: CASSLSGDDNEQFF. DNA for the CDR3: TGTGCCAGCAGCTTGTCGGGAGATGACAATGAGCAGTTCTTC.

This clonotype was seen more than once but under ten times. The chain combines TRBV18 with TRBJ2-5; D not resolved. Germline V CDR1 and CDR2: KGHSH, LQKENI. The CDR3 extends over 13 amino acids. Trimming removed 4 bases from V and 1 base from J, with 7 bases in between. CDR3 bases: TGTGCCAGCTCACTGCGATCCCAAGAGACCCAGTACTTC. Translating gives CASSLRSQETQYF.

This clonotype was observed at least ten times. The chain couples TRBV7-2 to TRBJ2-5; maybe TRBD2 (5 bases). V was trimmed by 2 bases and J by 7 bases, leaving 14 bases between them. The germline V gene has CDR1 SGHTA and CDR2 FQGNSA. The CDR3 consists of 14 residues. DNA of the CDR3: TGTGCCAGCAGCTTACCGGGAACGCAGGCGACCCAGTACTTC. This codes for CASSLPGTQATQYF.